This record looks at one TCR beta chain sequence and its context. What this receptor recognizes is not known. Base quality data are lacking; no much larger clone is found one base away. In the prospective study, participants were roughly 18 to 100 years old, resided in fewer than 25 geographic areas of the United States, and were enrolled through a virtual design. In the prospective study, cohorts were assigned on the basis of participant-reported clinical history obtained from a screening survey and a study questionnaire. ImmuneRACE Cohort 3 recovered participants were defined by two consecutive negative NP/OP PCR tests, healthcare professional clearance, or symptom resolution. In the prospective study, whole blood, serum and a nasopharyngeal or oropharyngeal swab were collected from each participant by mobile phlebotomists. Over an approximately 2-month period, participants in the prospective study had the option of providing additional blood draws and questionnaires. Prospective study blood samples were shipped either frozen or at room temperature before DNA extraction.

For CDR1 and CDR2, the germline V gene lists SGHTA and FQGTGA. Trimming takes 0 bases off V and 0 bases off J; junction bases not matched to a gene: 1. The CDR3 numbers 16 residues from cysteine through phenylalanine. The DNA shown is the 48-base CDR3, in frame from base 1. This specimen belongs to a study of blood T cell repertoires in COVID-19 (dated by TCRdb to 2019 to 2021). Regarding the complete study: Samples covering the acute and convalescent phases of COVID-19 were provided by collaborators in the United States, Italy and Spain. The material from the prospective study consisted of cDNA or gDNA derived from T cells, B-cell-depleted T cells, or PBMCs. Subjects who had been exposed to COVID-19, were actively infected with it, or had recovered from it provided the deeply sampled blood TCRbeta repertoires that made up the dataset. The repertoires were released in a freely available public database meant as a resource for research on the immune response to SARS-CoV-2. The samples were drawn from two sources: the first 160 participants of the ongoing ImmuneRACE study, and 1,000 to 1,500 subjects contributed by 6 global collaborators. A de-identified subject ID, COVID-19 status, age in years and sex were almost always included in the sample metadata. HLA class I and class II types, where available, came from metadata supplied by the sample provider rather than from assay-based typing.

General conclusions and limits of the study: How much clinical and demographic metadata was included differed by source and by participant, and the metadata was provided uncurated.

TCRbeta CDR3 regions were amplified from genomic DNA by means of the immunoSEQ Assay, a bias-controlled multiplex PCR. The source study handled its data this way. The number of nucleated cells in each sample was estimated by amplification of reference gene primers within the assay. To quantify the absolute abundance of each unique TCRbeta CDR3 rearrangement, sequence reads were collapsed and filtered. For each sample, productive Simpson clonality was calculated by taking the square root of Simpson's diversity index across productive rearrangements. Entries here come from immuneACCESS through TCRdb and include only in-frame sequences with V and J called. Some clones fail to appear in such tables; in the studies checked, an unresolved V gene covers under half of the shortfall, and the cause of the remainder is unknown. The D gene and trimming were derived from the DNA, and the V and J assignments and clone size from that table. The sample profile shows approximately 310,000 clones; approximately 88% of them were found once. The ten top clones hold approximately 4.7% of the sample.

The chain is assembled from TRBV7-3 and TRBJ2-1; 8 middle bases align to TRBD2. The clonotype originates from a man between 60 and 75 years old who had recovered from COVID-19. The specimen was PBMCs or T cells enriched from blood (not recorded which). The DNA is TGTGCCAGCAGCTTAACAGGGACTAGCTCCTACAATGAGCAGTTCTTC. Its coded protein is CASSLTGTSSYNEQFF.